This T cell receptor (beta chain) was recorded in a study of blood T cell repertoires in COVID-19. In the study overall: Samples of COVID-19 (acute and convalescent) were obtained from the United States, Italy and Spain. T cells, B-cell-depleted T cells, or PBMCs provided the cDNA or gDNA that served as material.

Authors' methods: By means of reference gene primer amplification, nucleated cell counts were estimated. The method was immunoSEQ multiplex PCR; TCRdb's version includes in-frame clones alone and lacks a portion of them. V, J and clone size reflect that table, while D and trimming were determined from the DNA. The sample lists about 230,000 clones; around 82% were seen once. Germline CDR1 and CDR2: MNHEY and SVGAGI. The CDR3 is 15 residues long. J was trimmed by 5 bases and V by 6 bases; bases with no gene match: 9. The origin of this receptor is a man in his forties with active or convalescent COVID-19. Sample: peripheral blood. The J gene is TRBJ2-2, the V gene TRBV6-5; 7 bases fit TRBD2. CDR3: CASREPGTTTGELFF. CDR3 DNA: TGTGCCAGCAGAGAGCCCGGGACTACTACCGGGGAGCTGTTTTTT.